The T cell receptor beta chain under discussion was sequenced for a study of blood T cell repertoires in COVID-19. This CDR3 has 13 amino acids. Germline-derived CDR1 and CDR2 are SNHLY and FYNNEI. The J segment lost 11 bases and the V segment lost 7 bases, leaving 12 bases of the junction unmatched. Sequencing used immunoSEQ multiplex PCR; TCRdb keeps in-frame clones, though not all of them. The data show approximately 270,000 clones, with roughly four fifths seen just once and about 8.9% held by the top ten. The receptor comes from a man older than 75 with acute or convalescent COVID-19. The gene calls are TRBV2 and TRBJ2-7; TRBD1 agrees at 9 bases. Specimen: peripheral blood. The CDR3, as DNA: TGTGCCAGCATCCTCACGGGACAGGGCTTTAAGTACTTC. The encoded protein is CASILTGQGFKYF.